This T cell receptor beta chain emerged from a study of T cells after yellow fever vaccination (dated by TCRdb to the late 2010s). Describing the broader study: Libraries from fractions with low cell numbers were prepared with the SMART-Seq v4 Ultra Low Input RNA kit. Two healthy male donors, one aged 18 to 30 and one aged 30 to 40 years, made up the cohort. To follow T-cell clones before and after primary and booster YFV17D yellow fever vaccination, bulk TCR alpha and beta repertoires were sequenced over time. Blood was drawn at multiple timepoints before and after primary and secondary immunization, with bulk PBMC replicates and cell subsets isolated. Overall results and qualifications from the work: Compared with the primary T-cell response, the secondary T-cell response was faster but weaker, reaching its peak on day 5 rather than on day 15. Because the study included only two donors, the extent to which the findings can be generalized is limited. Most clones expanded after primary vaccination were re-detected after the booster (around 96% of CD4 and around 88% of CD8), suggesting broad memory maintenance. A small fraction of clonotypes appeared in both the CD4 and CD8 compartments, likely as a result of convergent recombination. Computational filtering was required because FACS-sorted repertoires could contain abundant contaminating clonotypes from the bulk population.

The CDR3 runs 17 amino acids, cysteine and phenylalanine included. Only the CDR3 region is kept as DNA, spanning 51 bases read in frame from base 1. CDR1 SGHKS and CDR2 YYEKEE are derived from the germline V gene (reference sequence). V is clipped by 6 bases and J by 1 base, and the sequence between their germline boundaries is 20 bases long. The treatment or condition label, read with the paper, signifies: live attenuated yellow fever vaccine strain. PBMCs were isolated from peripheral blood using a standard Ficoll-Paque protocol. Dynabeads CD4 and CD8 positive selection kits were used to isolate the CD4 and CD8 T-cell fractions. TriZol was used to extract RNA from bulk PBMCs, CD4 and CD8 fractions, and dextramer-positive and dextramer-negative fractions. Synthesis of TCR cDNA relied on 5'RACE template switching, a step that introduced a universal primer site along with unique molecular identifiers. Priming of cDNA synthesis was performed from both the TCR alpha and TCR beta constant segments. Libraries were amplified in two PCR steps, with sample barcodes and sequencing adapters added in the second step. Sequencing of libraries was done on Illumina HiSeq 2500 (2x100 bp) or NovaSeq (2x150 bp). In the original analysis: Demultiplexing of reads and collapsing into UMI consensus sequences were performed with MIGEC, and V(D)J alignment was carried out with MiXCR. Using edgeR on replicate PBMC samples, clonotypes were called vaccine-responding if FDR was below 0.01 and the log2 fold change was above 5 up to day 15. Bulk clonotypes were assigned CD4 or CD8 identity according to which sequenced CD4 or CD8 repertoire held them at higher abundance. Clones were called with MiXCR by TCRdb after fastp trimmed the public reads at Q25, and only in-frame beta chains were retained. Records with the same CDR3 protein are collapsed into one entry carrying the most frequent genes and DNA. The authors' filters were not applied to this entry. The sample records under 250,000 distinct CDR3 sequences, less than 9% of which are singletons. The ten largest clones represent about 0.9% of the sample.

Only a few counts were recorded for this clonotype. The target of this receptor is not known. The sample holds no much larger clone one base away, and base qualities are not on file. The sequencing here drew on CD4+ T cells sorted from PBMCs, taken 15 days after the yellow fever booster vaccination. The clonotype was recovered from a young man who received the YFV17D yellow fever vaccine. The chain was built from TRBV5-5 and TRBJ1-3; the D gene remains uncertain. For the CDR3, the sequence is CASTPGRQVFSGNTIYF. In nucleotide form, the sequence is TGTGCCAGCACCCCCGGGCGGCAGGTGTTTTCTGGAAACACCATATATTTT.